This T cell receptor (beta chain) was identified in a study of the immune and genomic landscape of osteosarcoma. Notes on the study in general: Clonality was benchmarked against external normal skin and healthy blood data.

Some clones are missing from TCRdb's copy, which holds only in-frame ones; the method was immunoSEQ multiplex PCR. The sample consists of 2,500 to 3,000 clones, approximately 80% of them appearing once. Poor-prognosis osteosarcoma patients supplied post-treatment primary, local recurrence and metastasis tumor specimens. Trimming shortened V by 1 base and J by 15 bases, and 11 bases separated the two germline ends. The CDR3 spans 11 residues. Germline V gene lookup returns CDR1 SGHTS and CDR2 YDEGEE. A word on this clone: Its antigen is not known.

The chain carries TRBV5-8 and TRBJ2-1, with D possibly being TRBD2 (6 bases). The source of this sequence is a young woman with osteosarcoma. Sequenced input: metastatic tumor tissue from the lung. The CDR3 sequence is CASSLRDSMFF. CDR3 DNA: TGTGCCAGCAGCTTGAGGGACTCGATGTTCTTC. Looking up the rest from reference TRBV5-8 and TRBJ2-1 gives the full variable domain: EAGVTQSPTHLIKTRGQQATLRCSPISGHTSVYWYQQALGLGLQFLLWYDEGEERNRGNFPPRFSGRQFPNYSSELNVNALELEDSALYLCASSLRDSMFFGPGTRLTVL.